What follows describes a single T cell receptor (beta chain). This specimen belongs to a study of follicular helper T cells after annual influenza vaccination. Background on the study: Some donors were sampled over the 2013-2014, 2014-2015 and 2015-2016 vaccinations.

Trimming left V 3 bases short and J 7 bases short, with 11 bases between. The CDR3 has 13 residues. The V gene's germline CDR1 is SGHNT and CDR2 YYREEE (reference sequence). Sequenced by immunoSEQ multiplex PCR; TCRdb stores in-frame clones only, minus some. The table lists more than 5,000 clones, roughly 85% of them singletons. Specified time point: 2015-2016 season, pre-vaccination. Sorted blood CD4 subsets were sequenced before and after adults received seasonal inactivated influenza vaccine. Sorted cTfh were non-naive CD4+CXCR5+PD-1+, either ICOS+CD38+ or ICOS-CD38-. This clonotype originated in an adult who received the influenza vaccine. The input for sequencing was CXCR5+ CD38- circulating T follicular helper cells from blood, taken on the day of influenza vaccination. Subset in this sample: circulating Tfh, non-naive CD4+CXCR5+PD-1+ (ICOS+CD38+ or ICOS-CD38-). The V call is TRBV5-4, the J call TRBJ2-1; D gene unclear. The DNA of the CDR3 is TGTGCCAGCAGCTCTACTTGGGAAAATGAGCAGTTCTTC. This sequence encodes CASSSTWENEQFF.